This T cell receptor (beta chain) was obtained from a study of cytomegalovirus exposure and HLA in healthy donors. Those who donated were healthy bone marrow donors. This CDR3 contains 14 residues. Per the germline V gene, CDR1 is MDHEN and CDR2 is SYDVKM. V was shortened by 4 bases and J by 13 bases, with 20 bases between the two germline ends. PCR involved 60 Vbeta and 13 Jbeta primers. The repertoire was sequenced with immunoSEQ multiplex PCR; TCRdb's copy has only in-frame clones and lacks some. The sample has around 200,000 clones; around 62% are singletons. This clonotype was sampled from a man between 35 and 55 years old in good health and CMV-seronegative. This chain connects TRBV28 to TRBJ2-1, with D perhaps TRBD1 (6 bases). The sequenced material came from PBMCs. CDR3 nucleotide sequence: TGTGCCAGCAGTTCCAATGACAGGCCTGTAACCCAGTTCTTC. Protein: CASSSNDRPVTQFF.